This TCR beta chain was recovered during a study of T cell clonotyping in hematopoietic cell transplantation. The CDR3 spans 13 residues. The germline V and J ends were trimmed by 2 bases and 0 bases, with 5 bases remaining between them. Germline V CDR1 and CDR2: GTSNPN, SVGIG (reference sequence). Sequencing used immunoSEQ multiplex PCR; TCRdb keeps in-frame clones, though not all of them. The table shows 7,000 or so clones, with 75% to 90% occurring only once. This clone came up once. The antigen remains unidentified. Study-wide results and limits: Pathologically expanded recipient clonotypes increased progressively from day 30 to day 180 as diversity fell. Broader posttransplant TCR repertoire diversity was predicted by graft donor and pretransplant recipient Inverse Simpson Index values.

Here the sequenced sample was PBMCs, taken 30 days after allogeneic stem cell transplant. The V and J genes are TRBV30 and TRBJ1-3, with no clear D. This TCR came from a female patient between 50 and 60 years old who had an allogeneic stem cell transplant from an unrelated donor, so the T cells may come from the graft donor. Some clones in this sample may be carry-over from other donors' samples. DNA of the CDR3: TGTGCCTGGAGTAGCAGCTCTGGAAACACCATATATTTT. This codes for CAWSSSSGNTIYF. Full variable domain (missing parts from reference TRBV30 and TRBJ1-3): SQTIHQWPATLVQPVGSPLSLECTVEGTSNPNLYWYRQAAGRGLQLLFYSVGIGQISSEVPQNLSASRPQDRQFILSSKKLLLSDSGFYLCAWSSSSGNTIYFGEGSWLTVV.